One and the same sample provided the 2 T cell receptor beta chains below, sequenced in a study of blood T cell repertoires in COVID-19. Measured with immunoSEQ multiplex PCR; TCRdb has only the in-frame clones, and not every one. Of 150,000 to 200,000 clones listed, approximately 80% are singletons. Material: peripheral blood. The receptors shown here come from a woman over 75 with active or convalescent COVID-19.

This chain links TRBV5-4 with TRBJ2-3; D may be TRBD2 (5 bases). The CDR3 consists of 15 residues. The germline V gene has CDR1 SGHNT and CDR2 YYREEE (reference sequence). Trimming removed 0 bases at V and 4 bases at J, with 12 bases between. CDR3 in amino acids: CASSLVFGGPDTQYF. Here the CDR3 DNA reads TGTGCCAGCAGCTTGGTTTTTGGCGGGCCAGATACGCAGTATTTT.

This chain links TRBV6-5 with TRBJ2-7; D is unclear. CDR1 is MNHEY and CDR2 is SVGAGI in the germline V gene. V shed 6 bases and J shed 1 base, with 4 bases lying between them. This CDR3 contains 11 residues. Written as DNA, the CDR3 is TGTGCCAGCAGAGCGTCCTACGAGCAGTACTTC. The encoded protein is CASRASYEQYF.